A single sample is the source of the 22 T cell receptor beta chains below, sequenced in a study of cytomegalovirus exposure and HLA in healthy donors (TCRdb year 2017). The library relied on the immunoSEQ multiplex PCR assay. For the multiplex PCR, a mixture combining 60 forward primers for TCR Vbeta segments and 13 reverse primers for TCR Jbeta segments was used. TCRdb took over this immuneACCESS table, retaining in-frame rearrangements with V and J assigned. Such tables are incomplete; in checked studies, under half of the missing clones stem from an unresolved V gene, and the remainder is unexplained. This sample lists about 130,000 clones; 70% to 90% were detected once. Roughly 20% of the sample is held by the ten biggest clonotypes. Specimen: PBMCs. All receptors come from a man aged 18 to 30 in good health and CMV-seropositive.

The count of this clone is one. The genes are TRBV7-6 and TRBJ2-2, with D possibly being TRBD2 (7 bases). Germline CDR1 SGHVS, CDR2 FNYEAQ. Trimming stripped 7 bases from V and 6 bases from J, with 12 bases between. The CDR3 is made up of 13 amino acids. Written as DNA, the CDR3 is TGTGCCAGCAACGACGGGGGGCCCGGGGAGCTGTTTTTT. This gives the protein CASNDGGPGELFF.

The V call is TRBV5-1, the J call TRBJ2-1; 9 bases agree with TRBD1. In germline, CDR1 is SGHRS, CDR2 YFSETQ. This CDR3 is built from 15 residues. With V trimmed by 4 bases and J by 4 bases, 6 bases remained unmatched. The CDR3 nucleotides read TGCGCCAGCAGCCATGGCGGGACAGGGTACAATGAGCAGTTCTTC. It translates to CASSHGGTGYNEQFF. Full variable domain (outside the CDR3, taken from reference TRBV5-1 and TRBJ2-1): KAGVTQTPRYLIKTRGQQVTLSCSPISGHRSVSWYQQTPGQGLQFLFEYFSETQRNKGNFPGRFSGRQFSNSRSEMNVSTLELGDSALYLCASSHGGTGYNEQFFGPGTRLTVL.

The CDR3 sequence is CASRGDSGGGYTF. CDR3 DNA sequence: TGCGCCAGCAGAGGGGATTCAGGTGGTGGCTACACCTTC. The chain has TRBV5-1 and TRBJ1-2; perhaps TRBD1 as D (5 bases). This CDR3 is 13 amino acids long. V lost 5 bases and J lost 7, with 15 bases in between. Per the germline V gene, CDR1 is SGHRS and CDR2 is YFSETQ. Full variable domain (remainder filled in from reference TRBV5-1 and TRBJ1-2): KAGVTQTPRYLIKTRGQQVTLSCSPISGHRSVSWYQQTPGQGLQFLFEYFSETQRNKGNFPGRFSGRQFSNSRSEMNVSTLELGDSALYLCASRGDSGGGYTFGSGTRLTVV.

V gene TRBV5-6 combines with J gene TRBJ2-7; D is undetermined. V was pared by 0 bases and J by 6 bases, with 7 bases between. The length of the CDR3 is 12 residues. Germline V gene data show CDR1 as SGHDT and CDR2 as YYEEEE. The CDR3 DNA is TGTGCCAGCAGCTTGGCCCTCCTCGAGCAGTACTTC. It specifies CASSLALLEQYF.

The chain joins TRBV11-2 to TRBJ2-7; D is perhaps TRBD2 (5 bases). CDR1 is SGHAT, CDR2 FQNNGV, per germline. V lost 1 base to trimming and J lost 0 bases, with 13 bases between them. This CDR3 comprises 16 residues. CDR3 coding DNA: TGTGCCAGCAGCTTAGCTGGCAGCGGACCCTCCTACGAGCAGTACTTC. This gives the protein CASSLAGSGPSYEQYF.

The chain has TRBV30 and TRBJ2-2; a possible D gene is TRBD2 (5 bases). V shed 3 bases and J shed 1 base, with 9 bases lying between them. The CDR3 is made up of 14 amino acids. Germline V gene data show CDR1 as GTSNPN and CDR2 as SVGIG (reference sequence). The CDR3 nucleotides are TGTGCCTGGAGGGGTGGGAGGAACACCGGGGAGCTGTTTTTT. Translated: CAWRGGRNTGELFF.

The chain is built from TRBV13 and TRBJ2-1; 9 bases map to TRBD1. CDR3 length: 17 amino acids. CDR1 and CDR2 from the germline V gene are PRHDT and FYEKMQ (reference sequence). Trimming cost V 4 bases and J 3 bases; bases outside gene matches: 10. The CDR3, as DNA: TGTGCCAGCAGCTCCCTCCACGACAGGGGGATCTACAATGAGCAGTTCTTC. It specifies CASSSLHDRGIYNEQFF.

This clone was seen a few times. This chain connects TRBV5-6 to TRBJ2-7; D gene unclear. The V and J ends lost 0 bases and 2 bases respectively, with 6 bases between them. This CDR3 has 13 residues. CDR1 and CDR2 from the germline V gene are SGHDT and YYEEEE. The DNA for the CDR3 is TGTGCCAGCAGCTTGGCCCCAGCCTACGAGCAGTACTTC. Residues: CASSLAPAYEQYF.

The chain combines TRBV6-5 with TRBJ1-4; tentatively, D is TRBD1 (5 bases). CDR3 length: 15 amino acids. Germline CDR1 is MNHEY and CDR2 is SVGAGI. V was cut by 2 bases and J by 4 bases, with 11 bases left in between. This CDR3 reads CASSYAGGGNEKLFF. The CDR3 region has the DNA TGTGCCAGCAGTTACGCGGGGGGAGGTAATGAAAAACTGTTTTTT.

The V call is TRBV30, the J call TRBJ1-6; TRBD1 agrees at 10 bases. The CDR3 runs to 19 residues. Unmatched junction bases numbered 14, after V lost 0 bases and J lost 6 bases. Germline V CDR1 and CDR2: GTSNPN, SVGIG (reference sequence). The CDR3 bases are TGTGCCTGGAGTGTAACACCACAAAGGACAGGGGGGCTTAATTCACCCCTCCACTTT. Protein sequence: CAWSVTPQRTGGLNSPLHF.

The chain links TRBV13 to TRBJ2-3, with 9 positions matching TRBD1. This CDR3 has 16 residues. Germline trimming cut 1 base from V and 5 bases from J; bases unmatched to any gene: 7. Germline V gene data show CDR1 as PRHDT and CDR2 as FYEKMQ (reference sequence). CDR3 nucleotides: TGTGCCAGCAGCTTAGTGAAGGGACAGGGAGGAGATACGCAGTATTTT. Protein sequence: CASSLVKGQGGDTQYF.

This sequence joins TRBV27 and TRBJ2-7; TRBD1 might be the D (5 bases). V dropped 5 bases and J dropped 2 bases, with 10 bases sitting between them. The CDR3 sequence is 13 residues long. Germline values: CDR1 MNHEY, CDR2 SMNVEV (reference sequence). CDR3 in DNA: TGTGCCAGCAGTATCACAGGAACCTACGAGCAGTACTTC. Translation: CASSITGTYEQYF.

The V and J genes are TRBV4-1 and TRBJ2-1; tentative D call: TRBD2 (5 bases). Per germline, CDR1 MGHRA and CDR2 YSYEKL. With 1 base removed from V and 1 base from J, the gap between germline ends came to 11 bases. The length of the CDR3 is 16 residues. In DNA form, the CDR3 reads TGCGCCAGCAGCCAAGGGAGCGGACCTTCCTACAATGAGCAGTTCTTC. Its protein product is CASSQGSGPSYNEQFF.

As regards this clone: At one end, the junction sequence differs from germline, possibly due to a read error. CDR3 amino acids: CSSSSQGNEQFF. The CDR3 DNA is TGTTCCAGCAGCTCCCAGGGAAATGAGCAGTTCTTC. The J gene is TRBJ2-1, the V gene TRBV7-9, with D possibly TRBD1 on 5 matching bases. From germline, CDR1 is SEHNR and CDR2 FQNEAQ (reference sequence). The CDR3 has 12 amino acids.

The chain is built from TRBV6-6 and TRBJ2-3; TRBD2 agrees at 7 bases. The germline gives CDR1 MNHNY, CDR2 SVGAGI (reference sequence). This CDR3 has 14 residues. Germline trimming cut 6 bases from V and 6 bases from J; bases unmatched to any gene: 9. The chain's CDR3 is CASSLGRGWDTQYF. CDR3 DNA: TGTGCCAGCAGCCTAGGGAGGGGTTGGGATACGCAGTATTTT.

The V and J genes are TRBV10-3 and TRBJ1-1; D is perhaps TRBD1 (5 bases). This CDR3 has 12 amino acids. The V end lost 10 bases, the J end lost 5 bases, and 14 bases lay between the germline ends. In germline, CDR1 is ENHRY, CDR2 SYGVKD. CDR3 nucleotides: TGTGCCACCGGGGACTTAGGGACTGAAGCTTTCTTT. The encoded protein is CATGDLGTEAFF.

This rearrangement joins TRBV4-1 to TRBJ2-1, with D possibly matching TRBD1 (6 bases). Per the germline V gene, CDR1 is MGHRA and CDR2 is YSYEKL. Trimming removed 4 bases from V and 4 bases from J, with 11 bases in between. The CDR3 runs 14 residues. CDR3 amino acids: CASSPQTGYNEQFF. The CDR3 region has the DNA TGCGCCAGCAGCCCCCAAACAGGGTACAATGAGCAGTTCTTC.

The J gene is TRBJ1-1, the V gene TRBV2, with D tentatively TRBD1 (6 bases). The CDR3 length is 14 residues. V lost 3 bases and J lost 3, with 11 bases in between. The germline V gene encodes CDR1 SNHLY and CDR2 FYNNEI. CDR3 nucleotides: TGTGCCAGCAGTGACTGGGCAGGGGACACTGAAGCTTTCTTT. This codes for CASSDWAGDTEAFF.

This clone has a single count. The V gene is TRBV7-2, the J gene TRBJ1-1; weak D call: TRBD1 (6 bases). The germline V gene encodes CDR1 SGHTA and CDR2 FQGNSA. The V and J ends lost 4 bases and 4 bases respectively, with 10 bases between them. The CDR3 runs to 13 residues. The CDR3 spells CASSYTGSTEAFF. In DNA, the CDR3 is TGTGCCAGCAGCTATACAGGGAGCACTGAAGCTTTCTTT.

This clone came up once. This chain uses TRBV30 with TRBJ1-5, with D perhaps TRBD1 (6 bases). Germline V lookup: CDR1 GTSNPN, CDR2 SVGIG (reference sequence). Between the trimmed V and J ends, which lost 5 bases and 2 bases, there was a span of 13 bases. The CDR3 has 14 amino acids. The CDR3 loop is CAWDRDTGNQPQHF. The CDR3 bases are TGTGCCTGGGACCGGGACACTGGCAATCAGCCCCAGCATTTT.

V is TRBV27 and J is TRBJ2-7; D ambiguous. The CDR3 has 13 amino acids. Germline values: CDR1 MNHEY, CDR2 SMNVEV (reference sequence). V gave up 6 bases and J gave up 0 bases, with 9 bases separating them. CDR3 protein: CASRVHSSYEQYF. CDR3 nucleotide sequence: TGTGCCAGCAGGGTACACAGCTCCTACGAGCAGTACTTC.

This clone came up a few times. The V call is TRBV4-1, the J call TRBJ2-1; 10 bases agree with TRBD2. The ends lost 0 bases at V and 4 bases at J; junction bases unmatched: 0. From germline, CDR1 is MGHRA and CDR2 YSYEKL. CDR3 length: 15 residues. The CDR3 DNA is TGCGCCAGCAGCCAAGAACTAGCGGGATACAATGAGCAGTTCTTC. Protein product: CASSQELAGYNEQFF.